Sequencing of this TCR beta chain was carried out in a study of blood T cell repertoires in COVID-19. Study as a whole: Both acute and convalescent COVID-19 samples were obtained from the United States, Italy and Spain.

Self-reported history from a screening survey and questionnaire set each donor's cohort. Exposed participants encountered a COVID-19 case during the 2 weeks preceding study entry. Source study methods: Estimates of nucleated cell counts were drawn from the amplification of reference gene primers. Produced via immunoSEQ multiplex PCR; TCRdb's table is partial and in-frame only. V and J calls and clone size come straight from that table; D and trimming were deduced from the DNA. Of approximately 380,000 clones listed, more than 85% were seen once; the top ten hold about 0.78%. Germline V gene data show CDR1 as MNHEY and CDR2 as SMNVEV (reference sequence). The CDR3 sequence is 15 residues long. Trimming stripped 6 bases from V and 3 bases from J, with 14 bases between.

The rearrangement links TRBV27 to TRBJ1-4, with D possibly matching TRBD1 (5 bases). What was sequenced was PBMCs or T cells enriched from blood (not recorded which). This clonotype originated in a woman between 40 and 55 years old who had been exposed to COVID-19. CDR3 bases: TGTGCCAGCAGACTTTATTCGGGGGCTAATGAAAAACTGTTTTTT. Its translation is CASRLYSGANEKLFF.